Listed here are 2 T cell receptor beta chains from one sample, sequenced in a study of T cell changes during pregnancy in multiple sclerosis. Assay: immunoSEQ multiplex PCR; the TCRdb copy retains only in-frame clones and omits some. The sample yields around 27,000 clones, roughly nine tenths seen once. Sequencing used CD4+ T cells from peripheral blood mononuclear cells, obtained in the first trimester of pregnancy. Receptors were obtained from a female donor with multiple sclerosis, enrolled in a pregnancy study.

This chain links TRBV2 with TRBJ1-1; 7 nucleotides line up with TRBD1. The length of the CDR3 is 15 residues. The V gene's germline CDR1 is SNHLY and CDR2 FYNNEI. V was pared by 6 bases and J by 1 base, with 8 bases of the junction left unmatched. CDR3 coding DNA: TGTGCCAGCAGCCTGATGGACAGGTCGAACACTGAAGCTTTCTTT. Residues: CASSLMDRSNTEAFF.

A word on this clone: Germline is not matched at one junction end, which may reflect a read error. CDR3 nucleotide sequence: TGTGCCAGCAGCCCCGGGACAGGGGCCCTGAACTTC. Translating gives CASSPGTGALNF. V gene TRBV7-9 combines with J gene TRBJ1-2, with TRBD1 matching over 10 bases. Germline loops: CDR1 SEHNR, CDR2 FQNEAQ (reference sequence). The CDR3 covers 12 residues.